Below, 18 T cell receptor beta chains from the same sample are listed, as sequenced in a study of Graves' ophthalmopathy and Graves' hyperthyroidism. For repertoire sequencing, the TCR beta CDR3 regions were amplified from RNA transcripts. Second-round multiplex PCR followed a first-round RT-PCR using HTBI primers. TCRdb re-called the multiplex PCR reads with MiXCR, one entry per CDR3 protein. This sample has roughly 610,000 distinct CDR3 sequences, with approximately 22% found just once. The source material was peripheral blood. These receptors were taken from a woman younger than 30 with stable Graves' hyperthyroidism. Some clones in this sample may be carry-over from other donors' samples.

This rearrangement joins TRBV29-1 to TRBJ1-2; the D is unclear. CDR1 and CDR2 (germline): SQVTM, ANQGSEA. V lost 2 bases and J 1 base, leaving 11 bases between the germline ends. The CDR3 length is 14 residues. DNA of the CDR3: TGCAGCGTTGAACCAGACAATCTTAACTATGGCTACACCTTC. Its protein is CSVEPDNLNYGYTF. The variable domain in full, with the rest retrieved from reference TRBV29-1 and TRBJ1-2, is SAVISQKPSRDICQRGTSLTIQCQVDSQVTMMFWYRQQPGQSLTLIATANQGSEATYESGFVIDKFPISRPNLTFSTLTVSNMSPEDSSIYLCSVEPDNLNYGYTFGSGTRLTVV.

The table lists this clonotype with many counts. V usage is TRBV12-3 or TRBV12-4 and J usage is TRBJ2-2; TRBD2 agrees at 13 bases. The CDR3 sequence is 17 residues long. V gave up 6 bases and J gave up 5 bases; unmatched junction bases: 9. The chain's CDR3 is CASSLAGTSGATGELFF. Written as DNA, the CDR3 is TGTGCCAGCAGCCTCGCCGGGACTAGCGGGGCTACCGGGGAGCTGTTTTTT.

J is TRBJ2-1 and V is TRBV20-1; D unclear. Trimming took off 0 bases at V and 0 bases at J, with 15 bases between the two ends. In germline, CDR1 is DFQATT, CDR2 SNEGSKA (reference sequence). The length of the CDR3 is 17 residues. The CDR3 DNA reads TGCAGTGCTAGAGATCTACCGGGCCCCAGCTCCTACAATGAGCAGTTCTTC. This codes for CSARDLPGPSSYNEQFF.

The sample holds a few counts of this clonotype. This chain joins TRBV9 and TRBJ1-2; 9 bases match TRBD1. Germline lookup yields CDR1 SGDLS and CDR2 YYNGEE. Unmatched junction bases numbered 7, after V lost 3 bases and J lost 1 base. The CDR3 has 16 residues. This CDR3 is CASSAPGQGINYGYTF. DNA for the CDR3: TGTGCCAGCAGCGCACCGGGACAGGGTATTAACTATGGCTACACCTTC. Drawing the rest from reference TRBV9 and TRBJ1-2, the complete variable domain is DSGVTQTPKHLITATGQRVTLRCSPRSGDLSVYWYQQSLDQGLQFLIQYYNGEERAKGNILERFSAQQFPDLHSELNLSSLELGDSALYFCASSAPGQGINYGYTFGSGTRLTVV.

This chain uses TRBV20-1 with TRBJ2-5; D may correspond to TRBD1 or TRBD2 (5 bases each). The V end lost 1 base, the J end lost 5 bases, and 17 bases lay between the germline ends. The CDR3 has 15 residues. Per germline, CDR1 DFQATT and CDR2 SNEGSKA (reference sequence). CDR3 coding DNA: TGCAGTGCTAGAGGGCCCCGGGGCCACCGGGAGACCCAGTACTTC. Amino acids: CSARGPRGHRETQYF.

This clonotype was counted only a few times. The chain carries TRBV20-1 and TRBJ2-7; D is perhaps TRBD1 or TRBD2 (5 bases each). CDR1 and CDR2 from the germline V gene are DFQATT and SNEGSKA (reference sequence). V dropped 0 bases and J dropped 3 bases, with 15 bases sitting between them. This CDR3 has 15 amino acids. The CDR3 spells CSARDGGGANYEQYF. DNA for the CDR3: TGCAGTGCTAGAGATGGTGGGGGTGCCAACTACGAGCAGTACTTC.

This clonotype occurred many times. The V call is TRBV28, the J call TRBJ2-7; no reliable D call. CDR3 length equals 11 residues. The germline V gene encodes CDR1 MDHEN and CDR2 SYDVKM. Trimming stripped 2 bases from V and 6 bases from J, with 5 bases between. CDR3 bases: TGTGCCAGCAGTTTACAGGTCGAGCAGTACTTC. As protein: CASSLQVEQYF.

This CDR3 reads CASSPLRGGFTGELFF. The CDR3 bases are TGTGCCAGTAGCCCGTTGCGGGGAGGGTTCACCGGGGAGCTGTTTTTT. This chain connects TRBV19 to TRBJ2-2; TRBD2 agrees at 7 bases. CDR3 length: 16 amino acids. Trimming at V came to 6 bases and at J to 4 bases, leaving 11 bases not matched to a gene. The germline V gene has CDR1 LNHDA and CDR2 SQIVND (reference sequence).

Many counts were recorded for this clonotype. The chain has TRBV5-1 and TRBJ2-7; 7 bases align to TRBD2. Germline V gene data show CDR1 as SGHRS and CDR2 as YFSETQ. V lost 4 bases and J lost 3; bases outside the gene matches: 4. The CDR3 extends over 13 amino acids. CDR3: CASSPWEGYEQYF. The CDR3 DNA sequence: TGCGCCAGCAGCCCATGGGAGGGCTACGAGCAGTACTTC.

CDR3 sequence (DNA): TGTGCCAGCAGTTACCCCCGTGTACCCTATGGCTACACCTTC. Translating it yields CASSYPRVPYGYTF. This rearrangement joins TRBV6-2 or TRBV6-3 to TRBJ1-2; D not certain. With 2 bases removed from V and 4 bases from J, the gap between germline ends came to 11 bases. Germline-derived CDR1 and CDR2 are MNHEY and SVGEGT. The CDR3 consists of 14 residues.

Many counts were recorded for this clonotype. The chain uses TRBV6-5 and TRBJ1-6; 8 bases match TRBD1. Germline V gene sequence: CDR1 MNHEY, CDR2 SVGAGI. This CDR3 spans 15 amino acids. Trimming took 0 bases from V and 13 from J; bases not matched to a gene: 8. The CDR3, as DNA: TGTGCCAGCAGTTACTCTGGGACAGGAGGGGGGCCCCTCCACTTT. Amino acid sequence: CASSYSGTGGGPLHF.

A note on this clonotype: This may come from a read error, since a much larger clone is one base off. Without the conserved terminal phenylalanine or tryptophan, this CDR3 likely stems from a read error. The chain employs TRBV6-5 and TRBJ2-7; 9 positions agree with TRBD1. Germline lookup yields CDR1 MNHEY and CDR2 SVGAGI. This CDR3 has 15 residues. J gave up 2 bases and V 2 bases, and 4 bases lay outside the gene matches. As DNA, the CDR3 is TGTGCCAGCAGTTACGGGACAGGGACTACCTACGAGCAGTACCTC. Amino acids: CASSYGTGTTYEQYL.

This clonotype was found many times. The chain is built from TRBV6-5 and TRBJ1-2; D gene uncertain. Germline loops: CDR1 MNHEY, CDR2 SVGAGI. V gave up 7 bases and J gave up 2 bases, with 8 bases separating them. The CDR3 has 12 residues. CDR3 in amino acids: CASMGGNYGYTF. CDR3 bases: TGTGCCAGCATGGGAGGGAACTATGGCTACACCTTC.

This clonotype was counted many times. The chain is built from TRBV2 and TRBJ2-7; 10 nucleotides agree with TRBD1. CDR1 SNHLY and CDR2 FYNNEI come from the germline V gene. This CDR3 contains 16 residues. The V gene end was trimmed by 4 bases and the J gene end by 1 base; junction bases not matched to a gene: 7. CDR3 amino acids: CASSGTWDRGSYEQYF. The DNA for the CDR3 is TGTGCCAGCAGTGGCACGTGGGACAGGGGATCCTACGAGCAGTACTTC.

This clonotype appeared a few times. The chain recombines TRBV11-3 with TRBJ1-1; D is ambiguous. CDR1 is SGHNT and CDR2 is YENEEA in the germline V gene. The CDR3 length is 14 residues. Deletions cut 3 bases from V and 3 bases from J, with 11 bases between. CDR3 region: CASSFVLGDTEAFF. DNA for the CDR3: TGTGCCAGCAGCTTCGTACTCGGGGACACTGAAGCTTTCTTT.

This clonotype was recorded many times. The chain couples TRBV10-3 to TRBJ2-5; the D is unclear. V was shortened by 3 bases and J by 5 bases, with 7 bases between the two germline ends. The germline CDR1 and CDR2 sequences are ENHRY and SYGVKD. CDR3 length: 12 residues. CDR3 in amino acids: CAISEGVETQYF. Here the CDR3 DNA reads TGTGCCATCAGTGAAGGCGTGGAGACCCAGTACTTC.

There are many counts of this clonotype. The chain uses TRBV29-1 and TRBJ2-7, with 8 bases aligning to TRBD1. Germline V gene lookup returns CDR1 SQVTM and CDR2 ANQGSEA. The V gene end was trimmed by 6 bases and the J gene end by 2 bases; junction bases not matched to a gene: 15. This CDR3 has 16 amino acids. The CDR3 region has the DNA TGCAGCGTCTACCCCGACGTAGGCAGGGGGCCCTACGAGCAGTACTTC. Amino acid sequence: CSVYPDVGRGPYEQYF.

V is TRBV29-1 and J is TRBJ1-3; D possibly corresponds to TRBD1 (5 bases). The CDR3 has 14 amino acids. Germline values: CDR1 SQVTM, CDR2 ANQGSEA. The germline V and J ends were trimmed by 7 bases and 0 bases, with 13 bases remaining between them. The DNA for the CDR3 is TGCAGCGCCCAGCGGGGGAACTCTGGAAACACCATATATTTT. Translation: CSAQRGNSGNTIYF.